The 30 T cell receptor beta chains presented below share a single source sample, sequenced in a study of CD8+ T cells in alopecia areata. The treatment: oral pan-JAK inhibitor, 5-10 mg twice daily. Sequencing templates came from extracted RNA that was reverse transcribed into cDNA. Some clones are missing from TCRdb's copy, which holds only in-frame ones; the method was immunoSEQ multiplex PCR. This sample has more than 90,000 clones; 50% to 75% occur once, and the top ten carry 9% to 15%. Material: CD8+ T cells sorted from blood, obtained at week 24, from a patient treated with tofacitinib. These receptors were obtained from a human donor with alopecia areata.

The V call is TRBV29-1, the J call TRBJ2-1, with 7 positions matching TRBD1. Trimming took 3 bases from V and 1 from J; bases not matched to a gene: 9. CDR1 and CDR2 (germline): SQVTM, ANQGSEA. This CDR3 is 16 amino acids long. CDR3 loop: CSVENIAQGSYNEQFF. The CDR3 DNA sequence: TGCAGCGTTGAGAACATAGCACAGGGGTCCTACAATGAGCAGTTCTTC.

The V call is TRBV29-1, the J call TRBJ2-3; D is undetermined. V gave up 3 bases and J gave up 2 bases, with 9 bases separating them. Germline assignment: CDR1 SQVTM and CDR2 ANQGSEA. The CDR3 extends over 13 amino acids. CDR3 coding DNA: TGCAGCGTTGATGCGGAGAACACAGATACGCAGTATTTT. As protein: CSVDAENTDTQYF.

The chain employs TRBV7-9 and TRBJ2-2; 9 nucleotides line up with TRBD1. This CDR3 is 16 amino acids long. Germline assignment: CDR1 SEHNR and CDR2 FQNEAQ (reference sequence). V was clipped by 6 bases and J by 3 bases; unmatched bases: 8. The CDR3 loop reads CASSNTGGLDTGELFF. CDR3 DNA: TGTGCCAGCAGTAATACAGGGGGCTTGGACACCGGGGAGCTGTTTTTT. Complete variable domain (other parts from reference TRBV7-9 and TRBJ2-2): DTGVSQNPRHKITKRGQNVTFRCDPISEHNRLYWYRQTLGQGPEFLTYFQNEAQLEKSRLLSDRFSAERPKGSFSTLEIQRTEQGDSAMYLCASSNTGGLDTGELFFGEGSRLTVL.

V is TRBV27 and J is TRBJ2-1; D is possibly TRBD1 (6 bases). Germline V gene sequence: CDR1 MNHEY, CDR2 SMNVEV (reference sequence). Trimming removed 2 bases at V and 8 bases at J, with 16 bases between. The CDR3 spans 15 residues. CDR3 protein: CASSLIRGFRDEQFF. In DNA, the CDR3 is TGTGCCAGCAGTTTAATCAGGGGATTTAGGGATGAGCAGTTCTTC.

The V and J genes are TRBV19 and TRBJ1-5; D call uncertain. This CDR3 is built from 14 residues. V shed 1 base and J shed 1 base, with 5 bases lying between them. The V gene's germline CDR1 is LNHDA and CDR2 SQIVND (reference sequence). CDR3 DNA sequence: TGTGCCAGTAGTATAGGAGGGAGCAATCAGCCCCAGCATTTT. As protein: CASSIGGSNQPQHF.

The chain joins TRBV7-2 to TRBJ2-5; no definite D call. The germline V and J ends were trimmed by 5 bases and 5 bases, with 12 bases remaining between them. This CDR3 region has 13 residues. CDR1 SGHTA and CDR2 FQGNSA come from the germline V gene. The CDR3 loop is CASSPLYEETQYF. The CDR3 region has the DNA TGTGCCAGCAGCCCCCTTTACGAGGAGACCCAGTACTTC.

As for this clone: The same CDR3 is also encoded by other DNA sequences in this sample. The gene calls are TRBV9 and TRBJ2-7, with 9 bases aligning to TRBD1. J was trimmed by 4 bases and V by 3 bases; bases with no gene match: 2. The CDR3 runs to 13 residues. Germline V gene data show CDR1 as SGDLS and CDR2 as YYNGEE. CDR3 sequence: CASSEGQGYEQYF. The CDR3 DNA follows: TGTGCCAGCAGCGAGGGACAGGGTTACGAGCAGTACTTC.

The chain uses TRBV7-8 and TRBJ1-1, with D perhaps TRBD1 (6 bases). The length of the CDR3 is 16 residues. Germline CDR1 SGHVS, CDR2 FQNEAQ. V shed 5 bases and J shed 1 base, with 17 bases lying between them. Here the CDR3 DNA reads TGTGCCAGCAGCACCCTACAGGGAATAGGGAACACTGAAGCTTTCTTT. It translates to CASSTLQGIGNTEAFF.

This clone was found a few times. The rearrangement links TRBV5-1 to TRBJ1-1; 8 positions agree with TRBD1. The CDR3 is made up of 13 amino acids. Trimming took 4 bases from V and 7 from J; bases not matched to a gene: 6. In germline, CDR1 is SGHRS, CDR2 YFSETQ. The CDR3 loop reads CASSPDRVNEAFF. CDR3 nucleotide sequence: TGCGCCAGCAGCCCGGACAGGGTCAATGAAGCTTTCTTT.

This clone was recorded only once. V gene TRBV2 combines with J gene TRBJ2-1; possibly TRBD2 for D (5 bases). Trimming took off 4 bases at V and 6 bases at J, with 13 bases between the two ends. Germline CDR1 reads SNHLY; CDR2 reads FYNNEI. CDR3 size: 14 residues. CDR3 sequence: CASSARWERNEQFF. Here the CDR3 DNA reads TGTGCCAGCAGTGCCCGTTGGGAGCGCAATGAGCAGTTCTTC.

This clone was detected once. This rearrangement joins TRBV27 to TRBJ1-5; no clear D gene. From germline, CDR1 is MNHEY and CDR2 SMNVEV (reference sequence). CDR3 length equals 16 residues. V lost 5 bases to trimming and J lost 6 bases, with 20 bases between them. CDR3: CASSPSQGRSGQPQHF. The CDR3 bases are TGTGCCAGCAGTCCATCCCAAGGGAGGAGTGGTCAGCCCCAGCATTTT.

This clone has a handful of counts. The J gene is TRBJ2-2, the V gene TRBV5-4; D may match TRBD1 or TRBD2 (5 bases each). The germline CDR1 and CDR2 sequences are SGHNT and YYREEE (reference sequence). V lost 4 bases and J lost 1, with 11 bases in between. There are 15 residues in the CDR3. For the CDR3, the DNA is TGTGCCAGCAGCCCGAAGGGACGGAACACCGGGGAGCTGTTTTTT. It yields the protein CASSPKGRNTGELFF.

V and J are TRBV27 and TRBJ2-7; D tentatively fits TRBD1 or TRBD2 (5 bases each). CDR1 MNHEY and CDR2 SMNVEV come from the germline V gene (reference sequence). The CDR3 runs to 16 residues. The V end lost 5 bases, the J end lost 3 bases, and 20 bases lay between the germline ends. The CDR3 protein is CASSRGPGTDLYEQYF. The CDR3 DNA follows: TGTGCCAGCAGTAGGGGACCAGGGACGGACCTCTACGAGCAGTACTTC.

V usage is TRBV13 and J usage is TRBJ1-1; D gene uncertain. The V end lost 0 bases, the J end lost 1 base, and 12 bases lay between the germline ends. CDR1 PRHDT and CDR2 FYEKMQ come from the germline V gene (reference sequence). There are 16 residues in the CDR3. CDR3 loop: CASSLGPGWGNTEAFF. The CDR3 DNA is TGTGCCAGCAGCTTAGGGCCAGGATGGGGGAACACTGAAGCTTTCTTT.

Points on this clone: Other nucleotide sequences from this sample produce the same CDR3. The gene calls are TRBV29-1 and TRBJ2-3; no clear D. The CDR3 contains 10 residues. The V and J ends lost 4 bases and 5 bases respectively, with 4 bases between them. Looked up from germline, CDR1 is SQVTM and CDR2 is ANQGSEA. The CDR3 reads CSVVVDTQYF. CDR3 in DNA: TGCAGCGTTGTGGTAGATACGCAGTATTTT.

This clone was detected only a few times. The chain couples TRBV30 to TRBJ2-1; perhaps D is TRBD1 or TRBD2 (5 bases each). CDR1 is GTSNPN, CDR2 SVGIG, per germline (reference sequence). With 0 bases removed from V and 4 bases from J, the gap between germline ends came to 13 bases. The CDR3 loop spans 15 amino acids. Here the CDR3 reads CAWSVLMGPYNEQFF. For the CDR3, the DNA is TGTGCCTGGAGTGTACTTATGGGACCTTACAATGAGCAGTTCTTC.

This chain joins TRBV15 and TRBJ2-2; D perhaps matches TRBD1 (6 bases). Germline assignment: CDR1 LNHNV and CDR2 YYDKDF (reference sequence). This CDR3 comprises 14 residues. V lost 3 bases and J lost 6, with 11 bases in between. The CDR3 loop reads CATSSTGRAGELFF. DNA for the CDR3: TGTGCCACCAGCAGCACAGGGCGGGCCGGGGAGCTGTTTTTT.

This chain links TRBV29-1 with TRBJ2-5, with D perhaps TRBD2 (5 bases). This CDR3 is 15 amino acids long. Trimming removed 4 bases from V and 4 bases from J, with 19 bases in between. The germline gives CDR1 SQVTM, CDR2 ANQGSEA. The CDR3 nucleotides read TGCAGCGTTGTTCCTCTTCCCAGTCGGGGAGAGACCCAGTACTTC. This gives the protein CSVVPLPSRGETQYF.

The V and J genes are TRBV9 and TRBJ1-2; D is unresolved. The germline V gene encodes CDR1 SGDLS and CDR2 YYNGEE. Trimming took off 0 bases at V and 8 bases at J, with 14 bases between the two ends. The CDR3 runs to 14 residues. CDR3 DNA sequence: TGTGCCAGCAGCGTAGCGGGGAGTCCGTTCGGCTACACCTTC. It codes for CASSVAGSPFGYTF.

The J gene is TRBJ2-5, the V gene TRBV11-1, with D unresolved. V gave up 2 bases and J gave up 6 bases, with 13 bases separating them. CDR3 length: 14 amino acids. Germline CDR1 reads SGHAT; CDR2 reads FQDESV (reference sequence). The CDR3 loop is CASSLQSHGKTQYF. DNA of the CDR3: TGTGCCAGCAGCTTACAATCCCATGGGAAGACCCAGTACTTC.

The V and J genes are TRBV29-1 and TRBJ2-1; D is unclear. The CDR3 length is 14 residues. Per germline, CDR1 SQVTM and CDR2 ANQGSEA. Trimming shortened V by 3 bases and J by 9 bases, and 18 bases separated the two germline ends. CDR3 amino acids: CSVDGAATGTEQFF. DNA for the CDR3: TGCAGCGTTGACGGCGCAGCCACGGGTACTGAGCAGTTCTTC.

The table lists this clone with a count of one. This chain connects TRBV11-1 to TRBJ2-3; D gene uncertain. The V gene lost 8 bases and the J gene lost 2 bases, with 11 bases spanning the gap. The CDR3 contains 13 residues. Germline CDR1 reads SGHAT; CDR2 reads FQDESV (reference sequence). DNA for the CDR3: TGTGCCAGCGGTTTCGTATTCACAGATACGCAGTATTTT. Protein sequence: CASGFVFTDTQYF. The entire variable domain, with the rest obtained from reference TRBV11-1 and TRBJ2-3, is as follows: EAEVAQSPRYKITEKSQAVAFWCDPISGHATLYWYRQILGQGPELLVQFQDESVVDDSQLPKDRFSAERLKGVDSTLKIQPAELGDSAMYLCASGFVFTDTQYFGPGTRLTVL.

This clone was observed a handful of times. The chain combines TRBV5-1 with TRBJ1-5; 9 bases are a match to TRBD1. The junction had 1 base not matched to a gene; V was cut back by 1 base and J by 2 bases. The CDR3 is 15 amino acids. Germline CDR1 and CDR2: SGHRS and YFSETQ. CDR3 sequence: CASSLTGGRNQPQHF. For the CDR3, the DNA is TGCGCCAGCAGCTTGACAGGGGGCCGCAATCAGCCCCAGCATTTT.

This clone was seen a handful of times. This rearrangement joins TRBV7-9 to TRBJ2-3, with 8 bases aligning to TRBD2. The CDR3 is made up of 15 amino acids. CDR1 and CDR2 (germline): SEHNR, FQNEAQ (reference sequence). Germline trimming cut 5 bases from V and 3 bases from J; bases unmatched to any gene: 7. The CDR3 sequence: CASSRGLASTDTQYF. The CDR3 DNA is TGTGCCAGCAGCAGAGGACTAGCATCAACAGATACGCAGTATTTT. The variable domain in full, with the rest retrieved from reference TRBV7-9 and TRBJ2-3, is DTGVSQNPRHKITKRGQNVTFRCDPISEHNRLYWYRQTLGQGPEFLTYFQNEAQLEKSRLLSDRFSAERPKGSFSTLEIQRTEQGDSAMYLCASSRGLASTDTQYFGPGTRLTVL.

The rearrangement links TRBV4-1 to TRBJ2-7, with 8 bases fitting TRBD1. CDR3 length: 16 residues. Germline CDR1 and CDR2: MGHRA and YSYEKL. The V segment lost 0 bases and the J segment 2 bases; nucleotides outside the gene matches: 6. CDR3 loop: CASSQDWGQVAYEQYF. The CDR3 DNA reads as TGCGCCAGCAGCCAAGATTGGGGACAGGTGGCCTACGAGCAGTACTTC.

In its sample, this clone was seen a few times. The rearrangement joins TRBV7-8 to TRBJ2-5, with 7 bases that match TRBD1. With V trimmed by 5 bases and J by 5 bases, 8 bases remained unmatched. CDR1 and CDR2 (germline): SGHVS, FQNEAQ. The CDR3 spans 14 residues. CDR3 bases: TGTGCCAGCAGCAAGACAGGGTTCACGGAGACCCAGTACTTC. Its translation: CASSKTGFTETQYF.

This clone showed up just a few times. The chain uses TRBV6-6 and TRBJ1-2; possibly TRBD1 for D (6 bases). The V end was cut by 11 bases, the J end by 6 bases, with 13 bases between. The V gene's germline CDR1 is MNHNY and CDR2 SVGAGI (reference sequence). The CDR3 extends over 11 amino acids. CDR3 DNA sequence: TGTGCCTCTTCAGGGGTAGATGGCTACACCTTC. Translation: CASSGVDGYTF.

The chain recombines TRBV30 with TRBJ1-2; D is unclear. CDR1 and CDR2 (germline): GTSNPN, SVGIG (reference sequence). The CDR3 is made up of 17 amino acids. V was shortened by 2 bases and J by 8 bases, with 27 bases between the two germline ends. The CDR3 spells CAWSLLGHEEGFRGYTF. In DNA, the CDR3 is TGTGCCTGGAGTCTTTTAGGGCACGAAGAGGGTTTTAGAGGCTACACCTTC.

Concerning this clone: This specimen includes other DNA sequences encoding the same CDR3. The V and J genes are TRBV7-9 and TRBJ2-7; D uncertain. The germline V gene has CDR1 SEHNR and CDR2 FQNEAQ (reference sequence). V was cut by 1 base and J by 5 bases, with 6 bases left in between. The CDR3 is made up of 12 amino acids. CDR3 DNA: TGTGCCAGCAGCTTAGGGGGTGACGAGCAGTACTTC. Translating it yields CASSLGGDEQYF.

V and J are TRBV29-1 and TRBJ1-3; possible D gene TRBD1, 5 bases. Germline assignment: CDR1 SQVTM and CDR2 ANQGSEA. The ends were cut back, 4 bases at V and 7 bases at J, with 17 bases in the middle. The CDR3 is 14 amino acids. CDR3 in amino acids: CSVGGWGESNTIYF. Here the CDR3 DNA reads TGCAGCGTTGGAGGTTGGGGGGAATCGAACACCATATATTTT.